One and the same sample provided the 17 T cell receptor beta chains below, sequenced in a study of regulatory T cells in long-lasting Graves disease. iRepertoire HTBI primers and Arm-PCR of CDR3 regions built TCR beta libraries. TCRdb redid the calling of the multiplex PCR reads with MiXCR, one entry per CDR3 protein. This sample has hundreds of thousands of distinct CDR3 sequences, with around 21% found just once. The time point was: persistent/refractory GD, antithyroid drugs over 5 years with positive TRAb. The authors made the TCR library using RNA they extracted from PBMCs. This specimen was peripheral blood mononuclear cells (PBMCs), taken when the disease was refractory, from a patient treated with antithyroid drugs. These receptor sequences come from a female donor with Graves disease.

This clonotype occurred a few times. As DNA, the CDR3 is TGTGCCAGCAGTCCCACGGGACCAACCCTTGGTGGTGAGCAGTTCTTC. Translation: CASSPTGPTLGGEQFF. The chain employs TRBV6-2 or TRBV6-3 and TRBJ2-1; D is perhaps TRBD1 or TRBD2 (5 bases each). Germline V gives CDR1 MNHEY, CDR2 SVGEGT. This CDR3 has 16 amino acids. V lost 5 bases and J 9 bases, leaving 23 bases between the germline ends.

Note on this clonotype: At one of its ends the junction is not consistent with the germline gene, which may arise from a read error. The gene calls are TRBV20-1 and TRBJ2-7; D possibly corresponds to TRBD2 (5 bases). In germline, CDR1 is DFQATT, CDR2 SNEGSKA (reference sequence). The CDR3 has 12 amino acids. CDR3 amino acids: CSASLGLYERYF. CDR3 coding DNA: TGCAGTGCTAGTCTAGGACTCTACGAGCGGTACTTC.

The chain uses TRBV11-1 and TRBJ2-5; 8 nucleotides match TRBD2. This CDR3 has 14 residues. V shed 2 bases, J shed 4 bases, and the junction held 3 bases outside the gene matches. Germline V CDR1 and CDR2: SGHAT, FQDESV (reference sequence). The CDR3 bases are TGTGCCAGCAGCTTAAGGAGCGGGGGAGAGACCCAGTACTTC. Translation gives CASSLRSGGETQYF.

This clonotype was detected many times. The chain employs TRBV3-1 and TRBJ2-7; the D call may be TRBD1 or TRBD2 (5 bases each). The CDR3 is 16 residues long. The germline gives CDR1 LGHDT, CDR2 YNNKEL (reference sequence). V lost 4 bases, J lost 3 bases, and 19 bases lay in between. The CDR3 loop reads CASSLSQGERFYEQYF. Here the CDR3 DNA reads TGTGCCAGCAGCCTCTCCCAAGGGGAGAGGTTCTACGAGCAGTACTTC.

This clonotype appeared many times. The chain joins TRBV2 to TRBJ2-7, with 12 positions matching TRBD2. V lost 5 bases and J lost 7; bases outside the gene matches: 21. Germline CDR1 is SNHLY and CDR2 is FYNNEI. The CDR3 extends over 19 amino acids. Here the CDR3 reads CASSPDQPRTSGAREEQYF. DNA of the CDR3: TGTGCCAGCAGTCCAGATCAGCCCCGGACTAGCGGGGCTAGGGAGGAGCAGTACTTC.

Ten or more counts support this clonotype. The rearrangement links TRBV6-5 to TRBJ1-2, with no clear D. Trimming pared 2 bases from V and 9 bases from J, leaving 10 bases between. This CDR3 comprises 12 residues. Germline V gene data show CDR1 as MNHEY and CDR2 as SVGAGI. The CDR3: CASSYIKGRYTF. The DNA of the CDR3 is TGTGCCAGCAGTTACATTAAGGGTCGCTACACCTTC.

On this clonotype itself: This sequence may be a read error, since a much larger clone differs from it by one base. This CDR3 reads CASDGGTQETQYF. The CDR3 region has the DNA TGTGCCAGCGATGGCGGGACCCAAGAGACCCAGTACTTC. The chain joins TRBV2 to TRBJ2-5, with TRBD2 as a possible D gene (6 bases). CDR1 is SNHLY, CDR2 FYNNEI, per germline. CDR3 size: 13 residues. V gave up 8 bases and J gave up 1 base, with 11 bases separating them.

The chain combines TRBV7-2 with TRBJ1-5, with 8 bases aligning to TRBD1. Losses at the gene ends were 8 bases for V and 3 bases for J; bases not matched to a gene: 9. The CDR3 totals 15 residues. Germline CDR1 and CDR2: SGHTA and FQGNSA. Written as DNA, the CDR3 is TGTGCCAGCGCAAGGACAGGGTTATACAATCAGCCCCAGCATTTT. Residues: CASARTGLYNQPQHF.

This clonotype appeared a few times. V and J are TRBV7-8 and TRBJ1-5; perhaps TRBD1 as D (5 bases). The CDR3 runs 16 residues. Trimming removed 5 bases from V and 0 bases from J, with 14 bases in between. Germline lookup yields CDR1 SGHVS and CDR2 FQNEAQ. This CDR3 reads CASSPDKLNSNQPQHF. The DNA of the CDR3 is TGTGCCAGCAGCCCGGACAAGCTAAATAGCAATCAGCCCCAGCATTTT.

To note about this clonotype: Germline is not matched at one junction end, which may reflect a read error. V is TRBV5-1 and J is TRBJ1-1, with D tentatively TRBD1 (6 bases). The CDR3 is 14 residues long. Germline V gene data show CDR1 as SGHRS and CDR2 as YFSETQ. CDR3 loop: CASSLGAYVSEAFF. CDR3 bases: TGTGCCAGCAGCCTGGGGGCGTATGTCTCTGAAGCTTTCTTT. Combining the CDR3 with reference TRBV5-1 and TRBJ1-1 gives the whole variable domain KAGVTQTPRYLIKTRGQQVTLSCSPISGHRSVSWYQQTPGQGLQFLFEYFSETQRNKGNFPGRFSGRQFSNSRSEMNVSTLELGDSALYLCASSLGAYVSEAFFGQGTRLTVV.

The rearrangement links TRBV7-9 to TRBJ2-2; 9 nucleotides match TRBD2. The CDR3 runs to 17 residues. The V gene end was trimmed by 6 bases and the J gene end by 4 bases; junction bases not matched to a gene: 12. Germline-derived CDR1 and CDR2 are SEHNR and FQNEAQ (reference sequence). DNA for the CDR3: TGTGCCAGCAGATCGCCGGTAGCGGGAGATCGCACCGGGGAGCTGTTTTTT. This codes for CASRSPVAGDRTGELFF.

This rearrangement joins TRBV3-1 to TRBJ2-5; D perhaps matches TRBD2 (6 bases). The assigned J gene may be wrong: the sequence end matches TRBJ2-1 better. This CDR3 contains 11 residues. Germline loops: CDR1 LGHDT, CDR2 YNNKEL (reference sequence). The CDR3 here is CASSRRGGQFF. The DNA of the CDR3 is TGTGCCAGCAGCCGGCGGGGCGGCCAGTTCTTC.

This clonotype was picked up many times. The rearrangement links TRBV28 to TRBJ2-7, with no clear D. Trimming took 3 bases from V and 5 from J, leaving 14 bases between them. Germline assignment: CDR1 MDHEN and CDR2 SYDVKM. This CDR3 is 14 amino acids long. CDR3 amino acids: CASSFSEWVDEQYF. CDR3 sequence (DNA): TGTGCCAGCAGTTTTTCCGAATGGGTCGACGAGCAGTACTTC.

This clonotype has more than one count but fewer than ten. The rearrangement joins TRBV6-9 to TRBJ2-4; maybe TRBD2 (6 bases). Trimming removed 3 bases at V and 1 base at J, with 13 bases between. The CDR3 consists of 16 residues. In germline, CDR1 is MNHGY, CDR2 SVAAGI. The chain's CDR3 is CASSYTKAGAKNIQYF. The CDR3 DNA is TGTGCCAGCAGTTACACGAAGGCGGGGGCCAAAAACATTCAGTACTTC.

The genes are TRBV29-1 and TRBJ2-1; D is undetermined. Trimming took 5 bases from V and 7 from J, leaving 15 bases between them. Germline lookup yields CDR1 SQVTM and CDR2 ANQGSEA. The CDR3 loop spans 13 amino acids. CDR3 bases: TGCAGCGTTCTTCCCGAAGATGTAAATGAGCAGTTCTTC. This encodes CSVLPEDVNEQFF.

The gene calls are TRBV6-1 and TRBJ2-7, with unresolved D. The CDR3 is 13 amino acids. Trimming stripped 8 bases from V and 3 bases from J, with 14 bases between. Germline-derived CDR1 and CDR2 are MNHNS and SASEGT. CDR3 amino acids: CASGRALYYEQYF. The CDR3 nucleotides are TGTGCCAGCGGTCGGGCCTTGTACTACGAGCAGTACTTC.

This clonotype was recorded many times. The chain joins TRBV30 to TRBJ1-5; D is unresolved. The CDR3 has 14 amino acids. Trimming left V 2 bases short and J 4 bases short, with 12 bases between. Germline assignment: CDR1 GTSNPN and CDR2 SVGIG (reference sequence). The CDR3 nucleotides are TGTGCCTGGAGTTTAGCCGAACCTAATCAGCCCCAGCATTTT. It is translated as CAWSLAEPNQPQHF.